This T cell receptor (beta chain) was identified in a study of cytomegalovirus exposure and HLA in healthy donors. V shed 0 bases, J shed 1 base, and the junction held 6 bases outside the gene matches. There are 17 residues in the CDR3. From germline, CDR1 is SGHNT and CDR2 YENEEA. The PCR contained 60 Vbeta and 13 Jbeta primers. Clones were sequenced by immunoSEQ multiplex PCR, and TCRdb holds only the in-frame ones, with some missing. The sample includes about 180,000 clones, over 65% of them seen just once. The clonotype was recovered from a woman aged 55 to 70 in good health and CMV-seropositive. This chain joins TRBV11-3 and TRBJ2-3; 8 nucleotides match TRBD2. Source material: PBMCs. CDR3 in amino acids: CASSLDRWRGGTDTQYF. The CDR3, as DNA: TGTGCCAGCAGCTTAGATCGCTGGCGGGGGGGCACAGATACGCAGTATTTT.